This TCR beta chain originates from a study of molecular identifiers for immune sequencing clone quantification. This clonotype was recorded at least ten times. TCRdb re-analysed the PCR reads in MiXCR, keeping a single row per CDR3 protein. The sample shows about 320,000 distinct CDR3 sequences, over 20% of them seen only once. The clonotype originates from a human donor in good health. Some libraries in this study had Jurkat cell RNA spiked in. Sequencing was carried out using naive CD8+ T cells from blood, with Jurkat cell RNA spiked in. The subset: FACS-sorted CD8+CD4-CCR7+CD45RA+ naive T cells.

The CDR3 coding sequence is TGTGCCAGCAGCCAAGTGGTCGGGAGTCCCTGGGACGAGCAGTACTTC. Protein product: CASSQVVGSPWDEQYF. The gene calls are TRBV14 and TRBJ2-7; D may be TRBD2 (6 bases). The CDR3 runs 16 residues. The ends were cut back, 1 base at V and 5 bases at J, with 18 bases in the middle. The germline V gene encodes CDR1 SGHDN and CDR2 FVKESK.